The 11 T cell receptor beta chains in this list originate from one sample, sequenced in a study of control samples from healthy donors and cancer patients. Sequencing used immunoSEQ multiplex PCR; TCRdb keeps in-frame clones, though not all of them. The table records some 200,000 clones, 90% to 95% of them present only once. Sequenced: blood. All receptors derive from a woman younger than 45 in good health.

The V gene is TRBV19, the J gene TRBJ1-3; TRBD1 might be the D (6 bases). V lost 6 bases and J 0 bases, leaving 9 bases between the germline ends. Germline CDR1 and CDR2: LNHDA and SQIVND (reference sequence). This CDR3 contains 14 residues. The chain's CDR3 is CASRDSSSGNTIYF. CDR3 coding DNA: TGTGCCAGTAGGGACAGCAGCTCTGGAAACACCATATATTTT.

The chain is built from TRBV2 and TRBJ2-3, with 7 nucleotides matching TRBD2. This CDR3 region has 15 residues. V trimming: 6 bases; J trimming: 2 bases; junction bases outside the gene matches: 8. Germline CDR1 is SNHLY and CDR2 is FYNNEI. The CDR3 DNA reads TGTGCCAGCAGAGCAACTAGCGCGTACACAGATACGCAGTATTTT. This encodes CASRATSAYTDTQYF.

V and J are TRBV27 and TRBJ1-5; 9 positions match TRBD1. The J segment lost 0 bases and the V segment lost 3 bases, leaving 12 bases of the junction unmatched. Germline loops: CDR1 MNHEY, CDR2 SMNVEV (reference sequence). There are 19 residues in the CDR3. In DNA form, the CDR3 reads TGTGCCAGCAGTTTTTCCATGCGACAGGGGGGCTATAGCAATCAGCCCCAGCATTTT. Translated, it gives CASSFSMRQGGYSNQPQHF.

This clone has ten or more counts. Other DNA sequences in this sample translate to the same CDR3. This chain connects TRBV4-3 to TRBJ2-6; unclear D gene. Germline lookup yields CDR1 LGHNA and CDR2 YSLEER. This CDR3 is built from 16 residues. V lost 1 base to trimming and J lost 0 bases, with 7 bases between them. The CDR3 sequence is CASSQGLTSGANVLTF. The DNA of the CDR3 is TGCGCCAGCAGCCAAGGCCTGACCTCTGGGGCCAACGTCCTGACTTTC.

The chain is built from TRBV2 and TRBJ2-7; 7 nucleotides align to TRBD1. Germline loops: CDR1 SNHLY, CDR2 FYNNEI. Trimming cost V 5 bases and J 5 bases; bases outside gene matches: 3. The CDR3 is 12 amino acids. The CDR3 is CASSRDSHEQYF. The CDR3 DNA is TGTGCCAGCAGTAGGGACAGCCACGAGCAGTACTTC. The full variable domain, in which reference TRBV2 and TRBJ2-7 provide the parts outside the CDR3, is EPEVTQTPSHQVTQMGQEVILRCVPISNHLYFYWYRQILGQKVEFLVSFYNNEISEKSEIFDDQFSVERPDGSNFTLKIRSTKLEDSAMYFCASSRDSHEQYFGPGTRLTVT.

V is TRBV7-6 and J is TRBJ2-1; D is perhaps TRBD2 (7 bases). Per germline, CDR1 SGHVS and CDR2 FNYEAQ. Trimming took 1 base from V and 4 from J, leaving 11 bases between them. The CDR3 sequence is 15 residues long. The CDR3 region is CASSLGGGPYNEQFF. CDR3 nucleotide sequence: TGTGCCAGCAGCTTAGGGGGGGGGCCTTACAATGAGCAGTTCTTC.

This clone was seen once. This chain links TRBV6-1 with TRBJ1-2, with 8 bases lining up with TRBD1. CDR1 is MNHNS and CDR2 is SASEGT in the germline V gene. J gave up 1 base and V 3 bases, and 7 bases lay outside the gene matches. This CDR3 is built from 16 residues. CDR3 region: CASSDPGRGLNYGYTF. Written as DNA, the CDR3 is TGTGCCAGCAGTGACCCGGGCAGGGGGCTTAACTATGGCTACACCTTC.

The chain links TRBV9 to TRBJ2-5; perhaps TRBD2 as D (5 bases). The CDR3 has 14 residues. Germline CDR1 is SGDLS and CDR2 is YYNGEE. V lost 0 bases and J lost 9, with 15 bases in between. Here the CDR3 reads CASSVGGQAKAQYF. CDR3 sequence (DNA): TGTGCCAGCAGCGTAGGCGGGCAGGCGAAGGCCCAGTACTTC. The complete variable domain, with remaining parts taken from reference TRBV9 and TRBJ2-5, reads DSGVTQTPKHLITATGQRVTLRCSPRSGDLSVYWYQQSLDQGLQFLIQYYNGEERAKGNILERFSAQQFPDLHSELNLSSLELGDSALYFCASSVGGQAKAQYFGPGTRLLVL.

V is TRBV19 and J is TRBJ1-6; 10 bases map to TRBD1. J was trimmed by 5 bases and V by 4 bases; bases with no gene match: 5. Looked up from germline, CDR1 is LNHDA and CDR2 is SQIVND (reference sequence). The CDR3 is 16 residues long. The CDR3 loop is CASSNPGQGNNSPLHF. In DNA form, the CDR3 reads TGTGCCAGTAGTAACCCGGGACAGGGGAATAATTCACCCCTCCACTTT.

This chain uses TRBV19 with TRBJ2-7; D is possibly TRBD1 (6 bases). Germline V gene lookup returns CDR1 LNHDA and CDR2 SQIVND (reference sequence). This CDR3 is 15 amino acids long. V lost 4 bases and J 0 bases, leaving 13 bases between the germline ends. In DNA, the CDR3 is TGTGCCAGTAGTACGCCGGGACATACCTCCTACGAGCAGTACTTC. Residues: CASSTPGHTSYEQYF.

The V and J genes are TRBV27 and TRBJ1-5; 8 nucleotides agree with TRBD1. The V and J ends lost 4 bases and 4 bases, in that order; junction bases with no gene match: 9. Germline CDR1 and CDR2: MNHEY and SMNVEV (reference sequence). The CDR3 contains 16 residues. The CDR3 loop reads CASSSFGQGANQPQHF. The CDR3 DNA is TGTGCCAGCAGTTCGTTTGGGCAGGGGGCTAATCAGCCCCAGCATTTT.